The next 13 T cell receptor beta chains were all read from a single sample in a study of OX40 agonist ivuxolimab in advanced cancers. The protocol was immunoSEQ multiplex PCR, while the TCRdb copy is restricted to in-frame clones and leaves out a portion. The sample has more than 65,000 clones, more than 65% seen once. The sequencing used CD4+ or CD8+ T cells sorted from blood, collected in a trial of the OX40 agonist ivuxolimab. Receptors originate from an adult with an advanced solid tumor such as melanoma, head and neck, liver or kidney cancer.

The chain has TRBV29-1 and TRBJ2-5; D is undetermined. CDR3 size: 13 residues. V lost 2 bases, J lost 3 bases, and 10 bases lay in between. Germline values: CDR1 SQVTM, CDR2 ANQGSEA. CDR3 residues: CSVERQSKETQYF. CDR3 nucleotide sequence: TGCAGCGTTGAACGGCAGTCAAAAGAGACCCAGTACTTC.

J is TRBJ1-1 and V is TRBV14; D remains unclear. CDR3 length equals 14 residues. The V end was cut by 2 bases, the J end by 1 base, with 8 bases between. In germline, CDR1 is SGHDN, CDR2 FVKESK. This chain's CDR3 is CASSQYSQNTEAFF. The CDR3 DNA is TGTGCCAGCAGCCAATATTCCCAGAACACTGAAGCTTTCTTT.

The rearrangement links TRBV6-5 to TRBJ2-7; D remains ambiguous. Germline V gene sequence: CDR1 MNHEY, CDR2 SVGAGI. The CDR3 covers 12 residues. Between the trimmed V and J ends, which lost 0 bases and 2 bases, there was a span of 2 bases. The CDR3 loop is CASSYSAYEQYF. The DNA for the CDR3 is TGTGCCAGCAGTTACTCCGCCTACGAGCAGTACTTC.

The gene calls are TRBV6-1 and TRBJ2-3, with 10 bases matching TRBD2. The CDR3 sequence is 17 residues long. J lost 4 bases, V lost 4 bases, and 11 bases had no gene match. Germline CDR1 MNHNS, CDR2 SASEGT. CDR3 loop: CASSAGGGLALADTQYF. CDR3 sequence (DNA): TGTGCCAGCAGTGCGGGGGGGGGACTAGCGTTAGCAGATACGCAGTATTTT.

CDR3 in amino acids: CASSYGQGPQETQYF. As DNA, the CDR3 is TGCGCCAGCAGCTACGGACAGGGGCCCCAAGAGACCCAGTACTTC. The J gene is TRBJ2-5, the V gene TRBV5-1; 9 bases are a match to TRBD1. Germline V gives CDR1 SGHRS, CDR2 YFSETQ. This CDR3 has 15 amino acids. V was clipped by 3 bases and J by 1 base; unmatched bases: 4.

V gene TRBV19 combines with J gene TRBJ2-7, with D possibly being TRBD2 (7 bases). CDR3 length equals 15 residues. Per the germline V gene, CDR1 is LNHDA and CDR2 is SQIVND (reference sequence). The V end was cut by 3 bases, the J end by 1 base, with 13 bases between. This CDR3 is CASSILRGTSYEQYF. The CDR3 region has the DNA TGTGCCAGTAGTATCTTGCGGGGGACATCCTACGAGCAGTACTTC.

The genes are TRBV11-2 and TRBJ1-1; weak D call: TRBD1 (5 bases). V dropped 8 bases and J dropped 2 bases, with 15 bases sitting between them. CDR1 is SGHAT and CDR2 is FQNNGV in the germline V gene. CDR3 length: 14 amino acids. The CDR3, as DNA: TGTGCCAGCGCGATGGGAGGGGATAACACTGAAGCTTTCTTT. This gives the protein CASAMGGDNTEAFF.

This chain joins TRBV19 and TRBJ2-4; D is ambiguous. Trimming removed 6 bases from V and 0 bases from J, with 9 bases in between. The germline V gene encodes CDR1 LNHDA and CDR2 SQIVND (reference sequence). This CDR3 contains 14 residues. The CDR3 loop reads CASSVTAAKNIQYF. Here the CDR3 DNA reads TGTGCCAGTAGCGTGACTGCAGCCAAAAACATTCAGTACTTC.

CDR3 sequence: CAIKPGLAGESSYNEQFF. Here the CDR3 DNA reads TGTGCCATTAAACCGGGACTAGCGGGGGAGAGCTCCTACAATGAGCAGTTCTTC. The chain is built from TRBV10-3 and TRBJ2-1, with TRBD2 identical over 14 bases. With 9 bases clipped from V and 0 bases from J, the junction kept 10 bases outside the gene matches. The V gene's germline CDR1 is ENHRY and CDR2 SYGVKD. This CDR3 is built from 18 residues.

To note about this clone: Additional DNA sequences in this sample encode the identical CDR3. This rearrangement joins TRBV7-2 to TRBJ2-6; D is unresolved. CDR1 and CDR2 from the germline V gene are SGHTA and FQGNSA. The V end lost 3 bases, the J end lost 3 bases, and 3 bases lay between the germline ends. The CDR3 covers 13 residues. This CDR3 is CASSFFGANVLTF. In DNA form, the CDR3 reads TGTGCCAGCAGCTTTTTTGGGGCCAACGTCCTGACTTTC.

This clone appeared a few times. The chain combines TRBV7-8 with TRBJ1-1; tentative D call: TRBD1 (6 bases). V shed 3 bases and J shed 5 bases, with 13 bases lying between them. The CDR3 is 14 residues long. Germline CDR1 and CDR2: SGHVS and FQNEAQ. CDR3 DNA: TGTGCCAGCAGCTTTTGGGGGCAGTGGACTGAAGCTTTCTTT. Encoded protein: CASSFWGQWTEAFF.

The V call is TRBV7-2, the J call TRBJ1-1, with TRBD1 matching over 8 bases. The CDR3 is 15 residues long. V was clipped by 5 bases and J by 1 base; unmatched bases: 6. From germline, CDR1 is SGHTA and CDR2 FQGNSA. CDR3 DNA sequence: TGTGCCAGCAGCGTACGACAGGGGAGGAACACTGAAGCTTTCTTT. Translating gives CASSVRQGRNTEAFF.

V gene TRBV28 combines with J gene TRBJ1-1; D may be TRBD1 (5 bases). Trimming left V 6 bases short and J 5 bases short, with 22 bases between. This CDR3 has 16 residues. Germline assignment: CDR1 MDHEN and CDR2 SYDVKM. CDR3 nucleotide sequence: TGTGCCAGCAGGGGGATATTCGGAGGGGCTGGGACTGAAGCTTTCTTT. Protein sequence: CASRGIFGGAGTEAFF.